A selection of T cell receptor beta chains follows, all from one sample in a study of blood T cell repertoires in COVID-19. Sequencing used immunoSEQ multiplex PCR; TCRdb keeps in-frame clones, though not all of them. The table lists roughly 110,000 clones, less than 90% of them singletons, with about 4% in the top ten. Specimen: peripheral blood. All receptors derive from a human donor in a cohort sampled during active COVID-19. Both conserved end residues are part of each CDR3. A D gene is named only where the DNA matches it firmly. Clone size appears in some rows only: once, few, many, or a class for an expanded clone.

d_gene	abundance	v_gene	j_gene	CDR3aa
TRBD2	NA	TRBV7-2	TRBJ2-5	CASSLALGTSGQTQYF
TRBD1	NA	TRBV30	TRBJ2-3	CAWSRGQGTDTQYF
TRBD1	few	TRBV10-3	TRBJ1-5	CAISMGQDNQPQHF
TRBD1	NA	TRBV27	TRBJ1-2	CASSLGKGTGGDGYTF
TRBD1	NA	TRBV6-6	TRBJ1-1	CASSYRPTGGRTEAFF
TRBD1	NA	TRBV25-1	TRBJ1-6	CAINPLTTGGESPLHF
NA	NA	TRBV29-1	TRBJ1-1	CSGIKAPNTEAFF
NA	few	TRBV5-1	TRBJ2-1	CASSPGGGTGEQFF
TRBD1	once	TRBV7-3	TRBJ2-2	CASSSQGAPTGELFF
NA	once	TRBV28	TRBJ2-3	CASSFLGLSTDTQYF
NA	once	TRBV28	TRBJ1-6	CASSLRPTGYNSPLHF
NA	few	TRBV2	TRBJ2-6	CASAKSQGSANVLTF
NA	NA	TRBV21-1	TRBJ2-7	CASSEKKVGTSAYEQYF
NA	NA	TRBV6-2/TRBV6-3	TRBJ2-3	CASSYSTTHRAYTDTQYF
TRBD1	NA	TRBV7-6	TRBJ2-3	CASSGTGGFSTDTQYF
TRBD2	NA	TRBV19	TRBJ2-1	CASSKPGLAGAYNEQFF
NA	NA	TRBV5-1	TRBJ2-1	CASRLASSYNEQFF
TRBD1	NA	TRBV18	TRBJ1-1	CASSAGQEITEAFF
NA	NA	TRBV14	TRBJ2-3	CASSQGGTVLTDTQYF